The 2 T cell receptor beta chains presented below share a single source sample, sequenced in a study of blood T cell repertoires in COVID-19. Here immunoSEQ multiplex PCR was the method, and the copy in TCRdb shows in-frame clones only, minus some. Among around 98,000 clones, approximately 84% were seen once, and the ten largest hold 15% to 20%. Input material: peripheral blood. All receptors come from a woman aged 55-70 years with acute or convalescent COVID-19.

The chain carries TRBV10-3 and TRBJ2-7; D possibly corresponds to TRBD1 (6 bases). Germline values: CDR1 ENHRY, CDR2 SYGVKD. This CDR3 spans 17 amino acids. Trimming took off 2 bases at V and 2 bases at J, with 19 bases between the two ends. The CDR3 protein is CAISELPVAGTTYEQYF. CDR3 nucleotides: TGTGCCATCAGTGAGCTACCCGTTGCTGGGACAACCTACGAGCAGTACTTC.

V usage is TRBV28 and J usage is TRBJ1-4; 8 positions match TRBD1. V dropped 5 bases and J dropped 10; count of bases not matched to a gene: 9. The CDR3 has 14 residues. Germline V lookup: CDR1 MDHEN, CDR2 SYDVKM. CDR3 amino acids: CASSISLQGGKLFF. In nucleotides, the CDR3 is TGTGCCAGCAGTATATCCCTACAGGGGGGAAAACTGTTTTTT.